The source of this T cell receptor beta chain is a study of shared clonotypes between healthy human individuals. The CDR3 covers 13 residues. In germline, CDR1 is SGHTA, CDR2 FQGNSA. Trimming removed 1 base at V and 6 bases at J, with 8 bases between. Original analysis: For the immunoSEQ data, sequences were junction-only without quality scores, so filtering differed. Measured with immunoSEQ multiplex PCR; TCRdb has only the in-frame clones, and not every one. V, J and clone size are taken as reported in that table, and D and trimming were inferred from the DNA itself. The sample has 1,100,000 or so clones, about four fifths seen once.

The chain carries TRBV7-2 and TRBJ2-3; D remains unclear. The specimen sequenced was memory CD4+ T cells from PBMCs. This sample's subset: CD45RA-negative fraction. The sequence derives from a man aged 18 to 30 in good health. Some clones in this sample may be carry-over from other donors' samples. CDR3 sequence (DNA): TGTGCCAGCAGCTTAGGGCCGGTGGATACGCAGTATTTT. Protein product: CASSLGPVDTQYF.